This TCR beta chain was recovered during a study of shared clonotypes between healthy human individuals. This clone was found many times. Germline CDR1 and CDR2: MNHNS and SASEGT. The trim removed 4 bases at V and 9 bases at J, leaving 5 bases unmatched. CDR3 length equals 12 residues. Here immunoSEQ multiplex PCR was the method, and the copy in TCRdb shows in-frame clones only, minus some. The table records 850,000 to 1,200,000 clones, roughly 80% of them present only once. The sequenced sample consisted of memory CD4+ T cells sorted from blood. Subset defined: CD45RA-negative fraction. The chain carries TRBV6-1 and TRBJ2-5; 7 bases match TRBD2. The clonotype originates from a man in his late teens or twenties in good health. Here the CDR3 reads CASSGESGAQYF. As DNA, the CDR3 is TGTGCCAGCAGTGGGGAAAGCGGGGCCCAGTACTTC.